Listed below are T cell receptor beta chains from one sample, sequenced in a study of vaccination and CD4 T cells after COVID-19. Using its own MiXCR run on the PCR reads, TCRdb lists one record per CDR3 protein. The top ten hold around 13% of the sample, which has 7,500 to 8,000 distinct CDR3 sequences, 45% to 65% seen once. For these receptors, no antigen is known. Sequenced: CD4+ T cells from blood, cultured in vitro. Receptors originate from a human donor in good health. Each CDR3 is given with its conserved first and last residue. The D gene is left open where the match is weak. The size entry is marked missing in some rows and otherwise reads once, few, many or a size class.

cdr3_aa: CASRGDGNTEAFF; cdr3_nt: TGTGCCAGCAGAGGAGACGGGAACACTGAAGCTTTCTTT; j_call: TRBJ1-1; d_call: -; v_call: TRBV2; clone_size: few
cdr3_aa: CASSRLAGNTGELFF; cdr3_nt: TGTGCCAGCAGCCGTCTAGCGGGGAACACCGGGGAGCTGTTTTTT; j_call: TRBJ2-2; d_call: TRBD2; v_call: TRBV14; clone_size: -
cdr3_aa: CSARDPDFPNEQFF; cdr3_nt: TGCAGTGCTAGAGATCCAGACTTCCCAAATGAGCAGTTCTTC; j_call: TRBJ2-1; d_call: -; v_call: TRBV20-1; clone_size: -
cdr3_aa: CASSGQGGSGGYTF; cdr3_nt: TGTGCCAGCAGTGGACAGGGTGGGAGTGGTGGCTACACCTTC; j_call: TRBJ1-2; d_call: TRBD1; v_call: TRBV2; clone_size: few
cdr3_aa: CASSISGSNQPQHF; cdr3_nt: TGTGCTAGTAGTATTTCGGGGAGCAATCAGCCCCAGCATTTT; j_call: TRBJ1-5; d_call: -; v_call: TRBV19; clone_size: -
cdr3_aa: CASSSSSRGALMETQYF; cdr3_nt: TGTGCCAGCAGCAGTAGTAGTCGGGGGGCCCTTATGGAGACCCAGTACTTC; j_call: TRBJ2-5; d_call: -; v_call: TRBV7-9; clone_size: -
cdr3_aa: CSARIGTGGYEQYF; cdr3_nt: TGCAGTGCTAGAATTGGGACAGGGGGCTACGAGCAGTACTTC; j_call: TRBJ2-7; d_call: TRBD1; v_call: TRBV20-1; clone_size: -
cdr3_aa: CASSELGGNQPQHF; cdr3_nt: TGTGCCAGCAGTGAACTTGGGGGCAATCAGCCCCAGCATTTT; j_call: TRBJ1-5; d_call: -; v_call: TRBV6-1; clone_size: few
cdr3_aa: CAWRNTGVHGYTF; cdr3_nt: TGTGCCTGGAGGAATACAGGGGTCCATGGCTACACCTTC; j_call: TRBJ1-2; d_call: TRBD1; v_call: TRBV30; clone_size: -
cdr3_aa: CASSHRLAGGNPNTGELFF; cdr3_nt: TGTGCCAGCAGCCACCGTCTAGCGGGGGGCAACCCTAACACCGGGGAGCTGTTTTTT; j_call: TRBJ2-2; d_call: TRBD2; v_call: TRBV7-9; clone_size: -
cdr3_aa: CASRPGGLNTGELFF; cdr3_nt: TGCGCCAGCCGACCGGGGGGCTTGAACACCGGGGAGCTGTTTTTT; j_call: TRBJ2-2; d_call: -; v_call: TRBV4-3; clone_size: few
cdr3_aa: CASSLKAGDTQYF; cdr3_nt: TGTGCCAGCAGCTTAAAGGCCGGGGATACGCAGTATTTT; j_call: TRBJ2-3; d_call: -; v_call: TRBV7-9; clone_size: -
cdr3_aa: CASSLMLGEKLFF; cdr3_nt: TGTGCCAGCAGCTTAATGCTGGGGGAAAAACTGTTTTTT; j_call: TRBJ1-4; d_call: -; v_call: TRBV7-9; clone_size: -
cdr3_aa: CATYVGKWNTEAFF; cdr3_nt: TGTGCCACCTACGTGGGTAAGTGGAACACTGAAGCTTTCTTT; j_call: TRBJ1-1; d_call: -; v_call: TRBV24-1; clone_size: -
cdr3_aa: CARGTENSPLHF; cdr3_nt: TGTGCCAGAGGGACGGAAAATTCACCCCTCCACTTT; j_call: TRBJ1-6; d_call: -; v_call: TRBV2; clone_size: -
cdr3_aa: CASSIGGTSSKNIQYF; cdr3_nt: TGTGCCAGTAGTATAGGAGGGACTAGTTCCAAAAACATTCAGTACTTC; j_call: TRBJ2-4; d_call: TRBD2; v_call: TRBV19; clone_size: -
cdr3_aa: CASRGTGDSTGELFF; cdr3_nt: TGTGCCAGCAGGGGGACAGGGGACAGCACCGGGGAGCTGTTTTTT; j_call: TRBJ2-2; d_call: TRBD1; v_call: TRBV6-1; clone_size: -
cdr3_aa: CASSPGVRVGEQYF; cdr3_nt: TGCGCCAGCAGCCCGGGAGTCAGGGTCGGAGAGCAGTACTTC; j_call: TRBJ2-7; d_call: -; v_call: TRBV5-1; clone_size: -
cdr3_aa: CATASGGGTEAFF; cdr3_nt: TGTGCCACCGCATCGGGGGGAGGCACTGAAGCTTTCTTT; j_call: TRBJ1-1; d_call: -; v_call: TRBV6-1; clone_size: -
cdr3_aa: CASSEWAGTTDTQYF; cdr3_nt: TGTGCCAGCAGTGAATGGGCGGGAACCACAGATACGCAGTATTTT; j_call: TRBJ2-3; d_call: -; v_call: TRBV6-1; clone_size: -
cdr3_aa: CASSSRVQANGYTF; cdr3_nt: TGTGCCAGCAGCTCTAGGGTGCAGGCGAATGGCTACACCTTC; j_call: TRBJ1-2; d_call: -; v_call: TRBV7-2; clone_size: -
cdr3_aa: CASSYSSRGTRQPQHF; cdr3_nt: TGTGCCAGCAGTTACTCGAGTCGGGGAACAAGGCAGCCCCAGCATTTT; j_call: TRBJ1-5; d_call: -; v_call: TRBV6-5; clone_size: -
cdr3_aa: CAWSVSGLAGAKDTQYF; cdr3_nt: TGTGCCTGGAGTGTATCCGGGCTAGCGGGAGCAAAAGATACGCAGTATTTT; j_call: TRBJ2-3; d_call: TRBD2; v_call: TRBV30; clone_size: -
cdr3_aa: CSARPGTSEFYEQFF; cdr3_nt: TGCAGTGCTAGACCCGGGACTAGCGAGTTCTATGAGCAGTTCTTC; j_call: TRBJ2-1; d_call: TRBD2; v_call: TRBV20-1; clone_size: -
cdr3_aa: CASSIDLGYGYTF; cdr3_nt: TGTGCCAGTAGTATAGATCTGGGCTATGGCTACACCTTC; j_call: TRBJ1-2; d_call: -; v_call: TRBV19; clone_size: -
cdr3_aa: CASSLDWSQGYSNQPQHF; cdr3_nt: TGTGCCAGCAGTTTAGATTGGAGTCAGGGTTATAGCAATCAGCCCCAGCATTTT; j_call: TRBJ1-5; d_call: -; v_call: TRBV27; clone_size: -
cdr3_aa: CASSEGLNTEAFF; cdr3_nt: TGTGCCAGTAGTGAGGGCCTGAACACTGAAGCTTTCTTT; j_call: TRBJ1-1; d_call: -; v_call: TRBV19; clone_size: -
cdr3_aa: CASSSTPGTLETQYF; cdr3_nt: TGTGCCAGCAGTTCCACCCCAGGGACGCTCGAGACCCAGTACTTC; j_call: TRBJ2-5; d_call: -; v_call: TRBV7-2; clone_size: -
cdr3_aa: CASSVRTSGTPREQYF; cdr3_nt: TGTGCCAGCAGCGTGCGGACTAGCGGGACTCCGCGGGAGCAGTACTTC; j_call: TRBJ2-7; d_call: TRBD2; v_call: TRBV11-1; clone_size: -
cdr3_aa: CAITTEANYGYTF; cdr3_nt: TGTGCCATCACCACGGAAGCTAACTATGGCTACACCTTC; j_call: TRBJ1-2; d_call: -; v_call: TRBV10-3; clone_size: few
cdr3_aa: CASSQAQLTGAANEKLFF; cdr3_nt: TGCGCCAGCAGCCAAGCACAACTGACAGGGGCGGCTAATGAAAAACTGTTTTTT; j_call: TRBJ1-4; d_call: TRBD1; v_call: TRBV11-2; clone_size: -
cdr3_aa: CATSGTGSRQPQHF; cdr3_nt: TGTGCCACCAGCGGGACAGGGTCCCGTCAGCCCCAGCATTTT; j_call: TRBJ1-5; d_call: TRBD1; v_call: TRBV15; clone_size: medium-sized
cdr3_aa: CSAREPLRYEQFF; cdr3_nt: TGCAGTGCTAGAGAGCCCTTGAGGTATGAGCAGTTCTTC; j_call: TRBJ2-1; d_call: -; v_call: TRBV20-1; clone_size: -
cdr3_aa: CAISRTGQTGNQPQHF; cdr3_nt: TGTGCCATCAGTCGGACGGGGCAGACAGGGAATCAGCCCCAGCATTTT; j_call: TRBJ1-5; d_call: TRBD1; v_call: TRBV10-3; clone_size: -
cdr3_aa: CASSVMTSGRRYTGELFF; cdr3_nt: TGTGCCAGCAGCGTAATGACTAGCGGGAGGCGATACACCGGGGAGCTGTTTTTT; j_call: TRBJ2-2; d_call: TRBD2; v_call: TRBV11-2; clone_size: -
cdr3_aa: CASSPTLGPNQPQHF; cdr3_nt: TGTGCCAGCAGCCCGACCCTGGGGCCAAATCAGCCCCAGCATTTT; j_call: TRBJ1-5; d_call: -; v_call: TRBV6-1; clone_size: -
cdr3_aa: CSATRDSNSPLHF; cdr3_nt: TGCAGTGCAACCCGGGACAGTAATTCACCCCTCCACTTT; j_call: TRBJ1-6; d_call: TRBD1; v_call: TRBV20-1; clone_size: few
cdr3_aa: CASSPRTGDYGYTF; cdr3_nt: TGTGCCAGCTCACCACGGACAGGGGACTATGGCTACACCTTC; j_call: TRBJ1-2; d_call: TRBD1; v_call: TRBV18; clone_size: -
cdr3_aa: CASSYPAAAISNQPQHF; cdr3_nt: TGTGCCAGCAGTTACCCCGCAGCAGCGATTAGCAATCAGCCCCAGCATTTT; j_call: TRBJ1-5; d_call: -; v_call: TRBV6-2/TRBV6-3; clone_size: -
cdr3_aa: CASSQIGTGGYTF; cdr3_nt: TGTGCCAGCAGCCAGATAGGGACAGGTGGCTACACCTTC; j_call: TRBJ1-2; d_call: TRBD1; v_call: TRBV14; clone_size: few